This T cell receptor beta chain appears in the sequencing data of a study of blood T cell repertoires in COVID-19. As for the study in general: Sites in the United States, Italy and Spain provided acute and convalescent COVID-19 samples.

Authors' methods: The authors estimated nucleated cell counts from reference gene primer amplification. Libraries were prepared by immunoSEQ multiplex PCR; TCRdb keeps only in-frame clonotypes and omits some of them. For V, J and clone size, that table is used; D and trimming come from the DNA. This table has fewer than 600,000 clones, roughly 88% appearing once. V lost 11 bases and J lost 5; bases outside the gene matches: 9. This CDR3 has 13 amino acids. The germline gives CDR1 LNHDA, CDR2 SQIVND (reference sequence). Remarks on this clone: Other DNA sequences from this sample encode an identical CDR3 as well.

Donors were grouped by their self-reported clinical history. Resolution of symptoms, clearance, or two negative PCRs was present in recovered Cohort 3 donors. The sequencing input was PBMCs or T cells enriched from blood (not recorded which). The chain recombines TRBV19 with TRBJ1-1, with TRBD1 identical over 9 bases. The receptor's source is a woman aged 40 to 55 who had recovered from COVID-19. CDR3 DNA sequence: TGTGCCTCCTCGACAGGGGGGGGAACTGAAGCTTTCTTT. Protein product: CASSTGGGTEAFF.